This is a list of T cell receptor beta chains from one sample in a study of Ad26.COV2.S vaccination and SARS-CoV-2 variants. Data came from immunoSEQ multiplex PCR; TCRdb stores just in-frame clones and leaves some out. The sample shows 300,000 to 400,000 clones, 85% to 90% of them seen only once. The material sequenced was peripheral blood, taken in a trial of Ad26.COV2.S vaccine versus placebo. All receptors derive from a person aged 18-60 years who received the Ad26.COV2.S COVID-19 vaccine or a placebo. Each CDR3 is given with its conserved first and last residue. The order of the fields is V gene, CDR3 protein.

TRBV28	CASSFGEGEDNEQFF
TRBV3-1/TRBV3-2	CASSPRTGDDFGEAFF
TRBV9	CASSPKTSGSYEQFF
TRBV5-6	CASSVGRATNEKLFF
TRBV2	CASSQETQYF
TRBV10-3	CAISEIRQDPETQYF
TRBV9	CASSVVEGYGPLHF
TRBV11-2	CASSLDLRTGELFF
TRBV19	CASSIRQNYGYTF
TRBV7-9	CASSLDRDIGSPLHF
TRBV6-4	CASSYFSQGDWTDTQYF
TRBV6-6	CASSYSAGGNYGYTF
TRBV19	CASSISHQGLGVWFF
TRBV3-1/TRBV3-2	CASSQDRLGQGSTDTQYF
TRBV3-1/TRBV3-2	CASSHGTGDGYTF
TRBV5-1	CASSLGVSSGRRTDTQYF
TRBV11-2	CASSLDRGLNTEAFF
TRBV9	CASSERGGDTGELFF
TRBV28	CASSLYQGAWDEQYF
TRBV28	CASSTAWDMDSYEQYF
TRBV11-2	CASSLVGPYTGELFF
TRBV11-3	CASSRTGFPTMRQFF
TRBV5-5	CASSSTGGRRNSPLHF
TRBV28	CASSATGTASYEQYF
TRBV7-8	CASSLRVSNSPLHF
TRBV9	CASSDRQGRGGELFF
TRBV28	CASRDRDRGGYEQYF
TRBV5-1	CASSPGQASEAFF
TRBV9	CASSAGTGYYGYTF
TRBV7-6	CASSTGQGSSYNEQFF
TRBV4-2	CASSQVYSSNTGELFF
TRBV5-1	CASSIVPGTSGGLNTGELFF
TRBV10-3	CAISGGGSSYEQYF
TRBV7-9	CASSSGTGVSYEQYF
TRBV24-1	CATSEAGLNTGELFF
TRBV3-1/TRBV3-2	CASSSSGRSTDTQYF
TRBV6-5	CASSYSRQGFYGYTF
TRBV6-1	CASSEVLTSGTYEQYF
TRBV28	CASSFQSLWAGAYTGELFF
TRBV19	CASSQGFISNQPQHF
TRBV15	CATRSENNYGYTF
TRBV5-1	CASSLGRLYGYTF
TRBV7-9	CASSSTGYSEQYF
TRBV7-8	CASSARLAIGTQYF
TRBV9	CASSLASGATDTQYF
TRBV18	CASSPTADLSGNTIYF
TRBV30	CAWNRNSGANVLTF
TRBV19	CASSPQGLTYNEQFF
TRBV7-9	CASSLISDTEAFF
TRBV11-2	CASSIGDRPGNTIYF
TRBV7-9	CASEATPWAEAFF
TRBV9	CASSEGGRIPGTDTQYF
TRBV7-3	CASGPTSGLSGANVLTF
TRBV11-2	CASSLRLWTGGFQETQYF
TRBV29-1	CSVRNLGSEAFF